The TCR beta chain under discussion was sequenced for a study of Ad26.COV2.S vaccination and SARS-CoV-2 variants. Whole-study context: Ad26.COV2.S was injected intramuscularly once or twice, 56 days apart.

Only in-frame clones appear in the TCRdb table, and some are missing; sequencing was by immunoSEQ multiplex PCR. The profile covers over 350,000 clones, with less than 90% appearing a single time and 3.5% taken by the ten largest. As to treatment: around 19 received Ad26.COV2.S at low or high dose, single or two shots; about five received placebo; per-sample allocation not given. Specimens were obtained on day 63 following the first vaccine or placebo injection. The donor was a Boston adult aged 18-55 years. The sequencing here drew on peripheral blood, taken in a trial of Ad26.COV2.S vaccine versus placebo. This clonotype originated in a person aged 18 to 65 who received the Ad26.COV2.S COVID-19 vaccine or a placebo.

CDR3: CASSLVRTGLGYTF. CDR3 in DNA: TGTGCCAGCAGCTTAGTAAGAACAGGGCTTGGCTACACCTTC. This rearrangement joins TRBV13 to TRBJ1-2, with D possibly matching TRBD1 (6 bases). The V end lost 1 base, the J end lost 7 bases, and 13 bases lay between the germline ends. This CDR3 region has 14 residues. Per the germline V gene, CDR1 is PRHDT and CDR2 is FYEKMQ (reference sequence).